This TCR beta chain was observed in a study of blood T cell repertoires in COVID-19. The study drew participants aged about 18 to 89 years from approximately 25 US areas. V was trimmed by 4 bases and J by 10 bases, leaving 22 bases between them. CDR1 and CDR2 (germline): KGHDR, SFDVKD. There are 16 residues in the CDR3. Libraries were prepared by immunoSEQ multiplex PCR; TCRdb keeps only in-frame clonotypes and omits some of them. The sample lists approximately 230,000 clones; over 80% were seen once. This chain uses TRBV24-1 with TRBJ2-1, with D maybe TRBD1 (6 bases). The receptor's source is a woman younger than 30 who had recovered from COVID-19. The sequencing input was PBMCs or T cells enriched from blood (not recorded which). CDR3 amino acids: CATSEGYRGGHQEQFF. The CDR3 nucleotides are TGTGCCACCAGTGAAGGGTACCGTGGGGGACATCAGGAGCAGTTCTTC.